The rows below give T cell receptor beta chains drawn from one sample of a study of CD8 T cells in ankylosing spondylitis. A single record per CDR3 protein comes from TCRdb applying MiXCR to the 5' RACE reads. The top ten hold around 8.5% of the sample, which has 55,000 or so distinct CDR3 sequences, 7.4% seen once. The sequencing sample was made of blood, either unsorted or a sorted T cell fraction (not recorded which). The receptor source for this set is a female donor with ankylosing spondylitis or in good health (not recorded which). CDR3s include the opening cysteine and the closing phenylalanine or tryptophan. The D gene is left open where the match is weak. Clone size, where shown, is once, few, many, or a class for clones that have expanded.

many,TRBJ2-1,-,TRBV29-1,CSVEGELYNEQFF,TGCAGCGTTGAAGGGGAGCTGTACAATGAGCAGTTCTTC
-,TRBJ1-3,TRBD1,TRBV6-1,CASSPGQARNTIYF,TGTGCCAGCAGTCCCGGACAGGCGAGAAACACCATATATTTT
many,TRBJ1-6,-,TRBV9,CASSVGDLGYSPLHF,TGTGCCAGCAGCGTAGGGGACCTAGGGTATTCACCCCTCCACTTT
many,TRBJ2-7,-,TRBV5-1,CASSSDSPSYEQYF,TGCGCCAGCAGCTCGGACTCGCCCTCCTACGAGCAGTACTTC
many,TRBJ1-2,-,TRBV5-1,CASRSGPLNYGYTF,TGCGCCAGCAGGAGCGGACCGCTCAACTATGGCTACACCTTC
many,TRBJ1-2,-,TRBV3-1,CASSLPQGNYGYTF,TGTGCCAGCAGCCTTCCCCAGGGAAACTATGGCTACACCTTC
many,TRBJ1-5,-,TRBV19,CASHIGVGSNQPQHF,TGTGCCAGCCACATAGGGGTCGGTAGCAATCAGCCCCAGCATTTT
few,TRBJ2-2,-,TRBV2,CASSLSGNTGELFF,TGTGCCAGCAGTCTTAGCGGGAACACCGGGGAGCTGTTTTTT
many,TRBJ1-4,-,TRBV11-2,CASSLSMGEKLFF,TGTGCCAGCAGCTTATCGATGGGTGAAAAACTGTTTTTT
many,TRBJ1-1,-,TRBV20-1,CSASRTPMNTEAFF,TGCAGTGCTTCCCGGACACCCATGAACACTGAAGCTTTCTTT
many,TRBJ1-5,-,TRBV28,CASSFRGRASNQPQHF,TGTGCCAGCAGTTTCAGAGGGAGGGCTTCTAATCAGCCCCAGCATTTT
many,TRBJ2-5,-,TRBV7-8,CASSLGNPFLHETQYF,TGTGCCAGCAGCTTAGGAAATCCCTTCCTCCACGAGACCCAGTACTTC
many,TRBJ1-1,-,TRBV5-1,CASSLRESGTEAFF,TGCGCCAGCAGCCTAAGGGAGAGCGGCACTGAAGCTTTCTTT
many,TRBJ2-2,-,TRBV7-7,CASSLAQSGELFF,TGTGCCAGCAGCTTAGCCCAATCCGGGGAGCTGTTTTTT
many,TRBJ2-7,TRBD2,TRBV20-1,CSARGLREWEQYF,TGCAGTGCTAGGGGACTAAGGGAATGGGAGCAGTACTTC
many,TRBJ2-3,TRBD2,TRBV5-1,CASSPFGGGGSTDTQYF,TGCGCCAGCAGTCCGTTCGGCGGCGGGGGTAGCACAGATACGCAGTATTTT
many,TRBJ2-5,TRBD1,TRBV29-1,CSVDPGQMETQYF,TGCAGCGTTGACCCGGGACAGATGGAGACCCAGTACTTC
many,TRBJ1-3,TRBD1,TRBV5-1,CASSLRPPGQGFGNTIYF,TGCGCCAGCAGCTTGAGACCTCCGGGACAGGGTTTTGGAAACACCATATATTTT
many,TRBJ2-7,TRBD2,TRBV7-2,CASSLALAGVYEQYF,TGTGCCAGCAGCTTAGCGCTAGCGGGGGTTTACGAGCAGTACTTC